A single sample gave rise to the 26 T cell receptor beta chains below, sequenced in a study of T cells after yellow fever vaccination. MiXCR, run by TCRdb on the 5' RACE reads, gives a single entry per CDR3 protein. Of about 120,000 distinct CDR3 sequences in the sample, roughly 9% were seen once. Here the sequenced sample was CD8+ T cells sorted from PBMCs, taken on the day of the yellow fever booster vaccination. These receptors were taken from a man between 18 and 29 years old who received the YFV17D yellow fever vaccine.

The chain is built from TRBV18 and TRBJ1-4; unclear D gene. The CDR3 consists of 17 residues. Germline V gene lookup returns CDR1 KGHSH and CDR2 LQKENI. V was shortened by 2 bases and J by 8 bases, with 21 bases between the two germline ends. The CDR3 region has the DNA TGTGCCAGCTCACCATCCGGGGTTCGCGCCCGACTAGAAAAACTGTTTTTT. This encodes CASSPSGVRARLEKLFF.

The CDR3 sequence is CSARRWDGGNEQFF. The DNA of the CDR3 is TGCAGTGCTAGACGTTGGGACGGTGGGAATGAGCAGTTCTTC. The chain employs TRBV20-1 and TRBJ2-1; D possibly matches TRBD1 or TRBD2 (5 bases each). Trimming removed 2 bases at V and 7 bases at J, with 15 bases between. Germline values: CDR1 DFQATT, CDR2 SNEGSKA (reference sequence). The CDR3 totals 14 residues.

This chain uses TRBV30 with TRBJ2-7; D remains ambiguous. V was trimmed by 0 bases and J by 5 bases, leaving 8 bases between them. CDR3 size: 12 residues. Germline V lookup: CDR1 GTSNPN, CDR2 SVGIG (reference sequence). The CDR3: CAWSVGPNEQYF. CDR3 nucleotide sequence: TGTGCCTGGAGTGTAGGACCGAACGAGCAGTACTTC.

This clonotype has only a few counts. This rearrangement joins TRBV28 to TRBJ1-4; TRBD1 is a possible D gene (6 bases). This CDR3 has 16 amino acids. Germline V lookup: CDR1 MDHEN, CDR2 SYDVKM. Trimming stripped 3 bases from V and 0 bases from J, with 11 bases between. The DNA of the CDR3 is TGTGCCAGCAGTTTCGGACAGCTTGCAACTAATGAAAAACTGTTTTTT. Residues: CASSFGQLATNEKLFF.

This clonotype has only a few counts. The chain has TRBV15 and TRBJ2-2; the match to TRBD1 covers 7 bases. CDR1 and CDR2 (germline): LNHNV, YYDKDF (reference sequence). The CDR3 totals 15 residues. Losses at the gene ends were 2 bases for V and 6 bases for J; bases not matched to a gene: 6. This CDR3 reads CATSRSRTGAGELFF. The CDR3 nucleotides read TGTGCCACCAGCAGATCCCGGACAGGCGCCGGGGAGCTGTTTTTT. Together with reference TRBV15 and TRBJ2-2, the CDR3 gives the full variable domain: DAMVIQNPRYQVTQFGKPVTLSCSQTLNHNVMYWYQQKSSQAPKLLFHYYDKDFNNEADTPDNFQSRRPNTSFCFLDIRSPGLGDTAMYLCATSRSRTGAGELFFGEGSRLTVL.

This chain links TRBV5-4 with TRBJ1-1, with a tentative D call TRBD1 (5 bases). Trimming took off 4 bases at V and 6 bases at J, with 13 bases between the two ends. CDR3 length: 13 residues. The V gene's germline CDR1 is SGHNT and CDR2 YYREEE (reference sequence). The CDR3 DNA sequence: TGTGCCAGCAGCCCCAGGGCAGGGCCTGAAGCTTTCTTT. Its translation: CASSPRAGPEAFF.

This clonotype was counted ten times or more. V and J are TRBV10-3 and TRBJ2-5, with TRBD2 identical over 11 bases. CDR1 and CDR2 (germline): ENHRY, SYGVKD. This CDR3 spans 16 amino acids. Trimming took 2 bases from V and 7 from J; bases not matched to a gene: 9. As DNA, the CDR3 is TGTGCCATCAGTGAGATAGCGGGGGGGACGTCTTGGACCCAGTACTTC. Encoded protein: CAISEIAGGTSWTQYF.

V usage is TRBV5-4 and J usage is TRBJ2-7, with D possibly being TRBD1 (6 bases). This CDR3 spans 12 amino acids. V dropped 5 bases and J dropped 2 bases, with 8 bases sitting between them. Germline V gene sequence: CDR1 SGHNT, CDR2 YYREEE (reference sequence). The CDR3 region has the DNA TGTGCCAGCAGTCAGGGGACCTACGAGCAGTACTTC. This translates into CASSQGTYEQYF.

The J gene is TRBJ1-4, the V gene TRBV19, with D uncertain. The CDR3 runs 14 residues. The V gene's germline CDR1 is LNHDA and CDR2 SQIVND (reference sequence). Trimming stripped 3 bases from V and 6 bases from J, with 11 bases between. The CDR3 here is CASSIFGGDEKLFF. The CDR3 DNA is TGTGCCAGTAGTATTTTTGGAGGAGATGAAAAACTGTTTTTT. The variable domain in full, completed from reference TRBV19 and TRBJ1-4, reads DGGITQSPKYLFRKEGQNVTLSCEQNLNHDAMYWYRQDPGQGLRLIYYSQIVNDFQKGDIAEGYSVSREKKESFPLTVTSAQKNPTAFYLCASSIFGGDEKLFFGSGTQLSVL.

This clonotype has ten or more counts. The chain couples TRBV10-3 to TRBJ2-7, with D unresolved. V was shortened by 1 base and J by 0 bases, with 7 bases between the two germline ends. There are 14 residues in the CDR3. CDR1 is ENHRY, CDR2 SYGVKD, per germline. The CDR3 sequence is CAISEYRDSYEQYF. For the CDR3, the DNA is TGTGCCATCAGTGAGTATAGGGACTCCTACGAGCAGTACTTC.

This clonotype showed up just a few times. The CDR3 protein is CASSSPEGLRRRNSPLHF. The CDR3 coding sequence is TGTGCCAGCAGCTCACCAGAGGGCTTAAGGAGGCGCAATTCACCCCTCCACTTT. The chain uses TRBV7-2 and TRBJ1-6; no definite D call. V lost 4 bases, J lost 7 bases, and 23 bases lay in between. Per germline, CDR1 SGHTA and CDR2 FQGNSA. The CDR3 loop spans 18 amino acids. The full variable domain, with the rest looked up from reference TRBV7-2 and TRBJ1-6, is GAGVSQSPSNKVTEKGKDVELRCDPISGHTALYWYRQSLGQGLEFLIYFQGNSAPDKSGLPSDRFSAERTGGSVSTLTIQRTQQEDSAVYLCASSSPEGLRRRNSPLHFGNGTRLTVT.

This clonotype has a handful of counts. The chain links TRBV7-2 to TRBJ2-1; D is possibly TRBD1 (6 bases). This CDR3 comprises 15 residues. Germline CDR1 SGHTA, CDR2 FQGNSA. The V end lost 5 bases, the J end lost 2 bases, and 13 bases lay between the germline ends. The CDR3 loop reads CASSDLDRPYNEQFF. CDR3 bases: TGTGCCAGCAGCGATCTTGACAGGCCCTACAATGAGCAGTTCTTC.

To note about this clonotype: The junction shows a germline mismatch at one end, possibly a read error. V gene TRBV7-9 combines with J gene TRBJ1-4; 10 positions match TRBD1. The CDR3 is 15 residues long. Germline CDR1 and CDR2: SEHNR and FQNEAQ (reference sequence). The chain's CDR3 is CASSTRQGAGEKLFF. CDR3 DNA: TGTGCCAGCAGCACCCGACAGGGGGCCGGTGAAAAGCTGTTTTTT.

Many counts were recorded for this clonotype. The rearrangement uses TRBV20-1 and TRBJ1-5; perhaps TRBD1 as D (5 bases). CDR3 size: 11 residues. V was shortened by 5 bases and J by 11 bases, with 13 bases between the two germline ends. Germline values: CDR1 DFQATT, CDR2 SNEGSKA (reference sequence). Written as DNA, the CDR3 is TGCAGTGCTGCCCCGTTGGGGGCCCAGCATTTT. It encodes CSAAPLGAQHF.

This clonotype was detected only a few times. The CDR3 protein is CASSFGWDTEAFF. CDR3 DNA sequence: TGTGCCAGCAGCTTTGGGTGGGACACTGAAGCTTTCTTT. The chain has TRBV5-4 and TRBJ1-1; D gene unclear. There are 13 residues in the CDR3. From germline, CDR1 is SGHNT and CDR2 YYREEE (reference sequence). Trimming left V 2 bases short and J 3 bases short, with 8 bases between.

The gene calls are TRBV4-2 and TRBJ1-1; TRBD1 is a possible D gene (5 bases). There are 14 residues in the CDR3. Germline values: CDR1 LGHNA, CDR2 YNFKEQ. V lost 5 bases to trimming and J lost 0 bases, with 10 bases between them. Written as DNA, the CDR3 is TGTGCCAGCAGCGCCGAGGGGATGAACACTGAAGCTTTCTTT. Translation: CASSAEGMNTEAFF.

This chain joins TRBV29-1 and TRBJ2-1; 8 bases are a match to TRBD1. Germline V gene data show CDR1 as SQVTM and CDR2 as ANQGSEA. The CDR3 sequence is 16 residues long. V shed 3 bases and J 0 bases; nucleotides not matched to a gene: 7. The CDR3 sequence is CSVDGVTGDSYNEQFF. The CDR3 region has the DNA TGCAGCGTTGATGGGGTGACAGGGGACTCCTACAATGAGCAGTTCTTC.

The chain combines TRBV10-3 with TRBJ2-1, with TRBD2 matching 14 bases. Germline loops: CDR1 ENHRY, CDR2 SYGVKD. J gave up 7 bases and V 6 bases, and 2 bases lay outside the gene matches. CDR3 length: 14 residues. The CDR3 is CAISGTSGGNEQFF. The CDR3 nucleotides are TGTGCCATCAGCGGGACTAGCGGGGGAAATGAGCAGTTCTTC.

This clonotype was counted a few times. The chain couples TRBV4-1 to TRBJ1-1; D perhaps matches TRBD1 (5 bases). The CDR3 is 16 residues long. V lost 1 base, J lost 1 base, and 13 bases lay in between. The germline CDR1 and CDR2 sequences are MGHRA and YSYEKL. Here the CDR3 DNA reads TGCGCCAGCAGCCAAGGTCCAGGGCTGTGGAACACTGAAGCTTTCTTT. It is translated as CASSQGPGLWNTEAFF.

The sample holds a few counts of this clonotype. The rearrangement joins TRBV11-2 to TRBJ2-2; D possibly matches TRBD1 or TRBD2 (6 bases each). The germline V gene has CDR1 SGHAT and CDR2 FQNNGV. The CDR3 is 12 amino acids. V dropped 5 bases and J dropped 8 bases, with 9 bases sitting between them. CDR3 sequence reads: CASSGGRGELFF. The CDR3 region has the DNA TGTGCCAGCAGCGGGGGGCGAGGGGAGCTGTTTTTT.

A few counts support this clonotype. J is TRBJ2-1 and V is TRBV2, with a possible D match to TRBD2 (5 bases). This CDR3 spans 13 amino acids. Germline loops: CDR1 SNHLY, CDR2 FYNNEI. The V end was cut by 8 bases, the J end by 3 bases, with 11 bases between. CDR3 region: CASRASIYNEQFF. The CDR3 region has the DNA TGTGCCAGCCGGGCTAGCATCTACAATGAGCAGTTCTTC. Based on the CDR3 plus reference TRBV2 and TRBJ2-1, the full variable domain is EPEVTQTPSHQVTQMGQEVILRCVPISNHLYFYWYRQILGQKVEFLVSFYNNEISEKSEIFDDQFSVERPDGSNFTLKIRSTKLEDSAMYFCASRASIYNEQFFGPGTRLTVL.

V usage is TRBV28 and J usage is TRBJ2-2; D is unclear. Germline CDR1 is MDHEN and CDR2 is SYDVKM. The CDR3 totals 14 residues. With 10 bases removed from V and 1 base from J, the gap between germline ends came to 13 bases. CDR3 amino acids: CATHGRMNTGELFF. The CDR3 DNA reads TGTGCCACCCACGGACGGATGAACACCGGGGAGCTGTTTTTT.

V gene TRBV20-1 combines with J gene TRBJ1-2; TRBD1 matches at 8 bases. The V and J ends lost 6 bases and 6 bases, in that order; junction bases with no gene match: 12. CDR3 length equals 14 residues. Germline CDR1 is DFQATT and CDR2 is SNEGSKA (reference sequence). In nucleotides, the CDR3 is TGCAGTGCACGCCGGGACAGGTCGATAAATGGCTACACCTTC. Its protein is CSARRDRSINGYTF.

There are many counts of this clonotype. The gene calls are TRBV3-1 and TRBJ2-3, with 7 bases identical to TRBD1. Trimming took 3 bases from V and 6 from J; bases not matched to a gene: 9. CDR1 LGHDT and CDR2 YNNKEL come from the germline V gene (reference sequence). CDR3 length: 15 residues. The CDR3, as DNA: TGTGCCAGCAGCCACCTGGGACAGATAGAGGATACGCAGTATTTT. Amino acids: CASSHLGQIEDTQYF.

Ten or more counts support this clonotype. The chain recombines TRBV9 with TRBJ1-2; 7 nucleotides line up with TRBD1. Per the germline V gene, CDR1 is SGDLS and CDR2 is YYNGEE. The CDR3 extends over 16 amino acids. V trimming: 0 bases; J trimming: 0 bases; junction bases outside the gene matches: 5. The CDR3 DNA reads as TGTGCCAGCAGCGTAGACAACAGGGGTGCTAACTATGGCTACACCTTC. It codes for CASSVDNRGANYGYTF. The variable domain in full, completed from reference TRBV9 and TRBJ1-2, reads DSGVTQTPKHLITATGQRVTLRCSPRSGDLSVYWYQQSLDQGLQFLIQYYNGEERAKGNILERFSAQQFPDLHSELNLSSLELGDSALYFCASSVDNRGANYGYTFGSGTRLTVV.

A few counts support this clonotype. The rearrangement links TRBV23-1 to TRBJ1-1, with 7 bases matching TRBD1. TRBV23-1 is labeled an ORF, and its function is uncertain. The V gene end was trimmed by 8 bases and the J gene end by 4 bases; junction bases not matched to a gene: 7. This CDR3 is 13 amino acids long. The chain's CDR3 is CASPQTGSTEAFF. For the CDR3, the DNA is TGCGCCAGCCCCCAGACAGGGAGCACTGAAGCTTTCTTT.